This T cell receptor (beta chain) was sequenced in a study of cytomegalovirus exposure and HLA in healthy donors. Findings of the study overall: In a later analysis, parvovirus B19, influenza, CMV and Epstein-Barr virus appeared linked to several top co-occurrence clusters. In a later analysis, at a false discovery rate of 0.05, approximately 15,000 TCR beta sequences matched HLA alleles. In vitro experiments confirmed that three CMV-associated chains were specific for CMV antigens.

This clone was detected a few times. Its target is unknown. V lost 5 bases, J lost 7 bases, and 14 bases stayed unmatched. The CDR3 runs to 15 residues. CDR1 is SGHAT, CDR2 FQNNGV, per germline. Primers: 60 Vbeta forward and 13 Jbeta reverse. The table came from immunoSEQ multiplex PCR; TCRdb's copy has only in-frame clones and leaves some out. The repertoire holds over 150,000 clones, with just under 85% as singletons. The sequence derives from a girl aged 10-17 years in good health and CMV-seropositive. The chain links TRBV11-2 to TRBJ2-7; 7 bases match TRBD1. Source material: PBMCs. The CDR3: CASSPLRGQRNEQYF. CDR3 nucleotides: TGTGCCAGCAGCCCCCTAAGGGGACAGAGGAATGAGCAGTACTTC.